These T cell receptor beta chains were read from a single sample in a study of T cells in Graves' hyperthyroidism and ophthalmopathy. TCRdb fed the multiplex PCR reads into MiXCR, producing one record per CDR3 protein. Seen here are some 570,000 distinct CDR3 sequences, approximately 14% observed once, and the top ten hold about 6.6%. The sample was blood. The source is a woman aged 18-29 years with Graves' ophthalmopathy. Each CDR3 is given with its conserved first and last residue. D genes are given only for firm matches. The size field is filled for only some rows; it gives once, few, many or a size class.

clone size: few
D gene: NA
V gene: TRBV20-1
J gene: TRBJ1-4
CDR3 length: 13
CDR3 DNA: TGCAGTGCTAGTGGCGAGTATAATGAAAAACTGTTTTTT
CDR3 protein: CSASGEYNEKLFF

clone size: many
D gene: NA
V gene: TRBV19
J gene: TRBJ1-1
CDR3 length: 14
CDR3 DNA: TGTGCCAGTAGTGCCGCCGACTTGAACACTGAAGCTTTCTTT
CDR3 protein: CASSAADLNTEAFF

clone size: NA
D gene: NA
V gene: TRBV19
J gene: TRBJ1-5
CDR3 length: 15
CDR3 DNA: TGTGCCAGTAGCACCGGCGGGGGGTCCGTTCAGCCCCAGCATTTT
CDR3 protein: CASSTGGGSVQPQHF

clone size: few
D gene: TRBD1
V gene: TRBV20-1
J gene: TRBJ1-4
CDR3 length: 13
CDR3 DNA: TGCAGTGCTAAACAGGGGGCCGACGAAAAACTGTTTTTT
CDR3 protein: CSAKQGADEKLFF

clone size: NA
D gene: TRBD1
V gene: TRBV27
J gene: TRBJ2-3
CDR3 length: 19
CDR3 DNA: TGTGCCAGCAGCCCGACAGGGGTTTTCGCGGGATCCCCTACAGATACGCAGTATTTT
CDR3 protein: CASSPTGVFAGSPTDTQYF

clone size: many
D gene: NA
V gene: TRBV7-3
J gene: TRBJ2-5
CDR3 length: 13
CDR3 DNA: TGTGCCAGCAGCATTAGGGGAACAGAGACCCAGTACTTC
CDR3 protein: CASSIRGTETQYF

clone size: many
D gene: NA
V gene: TRBV28
J gene: TRBJ2-7
CDR3 length: 13
CDR3 DNA: TGTGCCAGCAGTTACGGGCTCACCTACGAGCAGTACTTC
CDR3 protein: CASSYGLTYEQYF

clone size: many
D gene: NA
V gene: TRBV14
J gene: TRBJ1-2
CDR3 length: 17
CDR3 DNA: TGTGCCAGCAGCCGCCCGGGAGTTATGGAGGCTAACTATGGCTACACCTTC
CDR3 protein: CASSRPGVMEANYGYTF

clone size: NA
D gene: NA
V gene: TRBV7-3
J gene: TRBJ1-5
CDR3 length: 12
CDR3 DNA: TGTGCCAGCAGCTTATACGGGGGGCCCCAGCATTTT
CDR3 protein: CASSLYGGPQHF

clone size: many
D gene: TRBD1
V gene: TRBV7-4
J gene: TRBJ1-1
CDR3 length: 17
CDR3 DNA: TGTGCCAGCAGCCAAGCGGGACAGGGGGCACGGAGGACTGAAGCTTTCTTT
CDR3 protein: CASSQAGQGARRTEAFF

clone size: many
D gene: NA
V gene: TRBV10-3
J gene: TRBJ2-5
CDR3 length: 13
CDR3 DNA: TGTGCCATCAGTGAGACAACCCAAGAGACCCAGTACTTC
CDR3 protein: CAISETTQETQYF

clone size: NA
D gene: TRBD2
V gene: TRBV19
J gene: TRBJ2-1
CDR3 length: 18
CDR3 DNA: TGTGCCAGGGTCACTAGCGGACCTCCAAACGGGATGTACAATGAGCAGTTCTTC
CDR3 protein: CARVTSGPPNGMYNEQFF

clone size: NA
D gene: TRBD1
V gene: TRBV29-1
J gene: TRBJ2-6
CDR3 length: 16
CDR3 DNA: TGCAGCGTTGACGGACAGGGGGCTACTGGGGCCAACGTCCTGACTTTC
CDR3 protein: CSVDGQGATGANVLTF

clone size: many
D gene: NA
V gene: TRBV7-9
J gene: TRBJ2-5
CDR3 length: 13
CDR3 DNA: TGTGCCAGCAGCTTAGCCGGGGCACCTATAGGGTACTTC
CDR3 protein: CASSLAGAPIGYF

clone size: many
D gene: NA
V gene: TRBV12-3/TRBV12-4
J gene: TRBJ1-5
CDR3 length: 13
CDR3 DNA: TGTGCCAGCACCTATACGGGAGGTCAGCCCCAGCATTTT
CDR3 protein: CASTYTGGQPQHF

clone size: NA
D gene: NA
V gene: TRBV6-1
J gene: TRBJ1-5
CDR3 length: 15
CDR3 DNA: TGTGCCAGCAGTCAAGAAATAGGTAGCAATCAGCCCCAGCATTTT
CDR3 protein: CASSQEIGSNQPQHF

clone size: NA
D gene: NA
V gene: TRBV28
J gene: TRBJ2-4
CDR3 length: 17
CDR3 DNA: TGTGCCAGCAGTTTATTATGGGGGTTGAGGACCAAAAACATTCGGTACTTC
CDR3 protein: CASSLLWGLRTKNIRYF